These 24 T cell receptor beta chains originate from one sample sequenced in a study of response to subunit inactivated influenza vaccine. TCRdb processed the RT-PCR reads anew with MiXCR; each CDR3 protein has one entry. The sample contains more than 400,000 distinct CDR3 sequences, 10% to 11% of which appear only once. The material was PBMCs from blood, obtained about 40 days after vaccination. The source of these receptors is a man aged 50-59 years who received an inactivated influenza vaccine.

The CDR3 DNA reads as TGTGCCAGCGGCGGGACAGACCTTTGGGGGTATGGCTACACCTTC. Translation gives CASGGTDLWGYGYTF. V is TRBV5-6 and J is TRBJ1-2; 7 bases align to TRBD1. The CDR3 covers 15 residues. The V gene's germline CDR1 is SGHDT and CDR2 YYEEEE. V was clipped by 7 bases and J by 5 bases; unmatched bases: 14.

J is TRBJ2-3 and V is TRBV7-2, with a possible D match to TRBD2 (5 bases). CDR3 length: 11 amino acids. Germline CDR1 is SGHTA and CDR2 is FQGNSA. V was cut by 1 base and J by 9 bases, with 5 bases left in between. The DNA of the CDR3 is TGTGCCAGCAGCTTAGGGAGGACGCAGTATTTT. This codes for CASSLGRTQYF.

This clonotype has just a few counts. The J gene is TRBJ2-3, the V gene TRBV14, with 10 bases aligning to TRBD2. V shed 6 bases and J 6 bases; nucleotides not matched to a gene: 9. The CDR3 has 15 residues. Germline assignment: CDR1 SGHDN and CDR2 FVKESK. The CDR3 reads CASRRSSGRLDTQYF. The CDR3 nucleotides are TGTGCCAGCAGAAGGTCTAGCGGGAGACTGGATACGCAGTATTTT. The whole variable domain, remainder taken from reference TRBV14 and TRBJ2-3, is EAGVTQFPSHSVIEKGQTVTLRCDPISGHDNLYWYRRVMGKEIKFLLHFVKESKQDESGMPNNRFLAERTGGTYSTLKVQPAELEDSGVYFCASRRSSGRLDTQYFGPGTRLTVL.

This clonotype has ten or more counts. The rearrangement uses TRBV5-1 and TRBJ2-7; D possibly corresponds to TRBD1 (6 bases). The V end was cut by 4 bases, the J end by 4 bases, with 9 bases between. Germline-derived CDR1 and CDR2 are SGHRS and YFSETQ. The CDR3 runs to 12 residues. The CDR3 is CASSTQGYEQYF. In DNA form, the CDR3 reads TGCGCCAGCAGCACACAGGGTTACGAGCAGTACTTC.

This clonotype was observed a handful of times. This rearrangement joins TRBV4-3 to TRBJ2-4, with unresolved D. The CDR3 has 13 residues. CDR1 and CDR2 (germline): LGHNA, YSLEER. Trimming stripped 4 bases from V and 4 bases from J, with 8 bases between. The CDR3 coding sequence is TGCGCCAGCAGCCCTGAAACTAAAAACATTCAGTACTTC. This codes for CASSPETKNIQYF.

The rearrangement joins TRBV12-3 or TRBV12-4 to TRBJ1-6; 8 nucleotides align to TRBD1. The CDR3 length is 14 residues. Unmatched junction bases numbered 2, after V lost 5 bases and J lost 5 bases. The CDR3 DNA reads as TGTGCCAGCAGTGGGACAGGTCATAATTCACCCCTCCACTTT. Translated, it gives CASSGTGHNSPLHF.

V is TRBV6-5 and J is TRBJ2-7; D is unclear. Germline CDR1 MNHEY, CDR2 SVGAGI. V dropped 3 bases and J dropped 0 bases, with 15 bases sitting between them. The CDR3 covers 16 residues. The CDR3: CASSYGVGVSSYEQYF. Written as DNA, the CDR3 is TGTGCCAGCAGTTATGGCGTAGGAGTCAGCTCCTACGAGCAGTACTTC.

The sample holds many counts of this clonotype. The chain has TRBV20-1 and TRBJ2-5, with 10 bases identical to TRBD2. CDR1 is DFQATT, CDR2 SNEGSKA, per germline (reference sequence). The CDR3 sequence is 12 residues long. After removal of 5 bases from V and 5 bases from J, the junction contained 2 bases not matched to a gene. The CDR3: CSAAGLAETQYF. The CDR3 DNA follows: TGCAGTGCTGCGGGACTAGCGGAGACCCAGTACTTC.

This clonotype was seen ten or more times. The V gene is TRBV6-1, the J gene TRBJ2-2; maybe TRBD1 (6 bases). CDR3 length: 17 residues. Germline CDR1 reads MNHNS; CDR2 reads SASEGT. Trimming left V 6 bases short and J 5 bases short, with 22 bases between. CDR3 residues: CASRVVVIQGPTGELFF. The CDR3 nucleotides are TGTGCCAGCAGGGTCGTCGTTATTCAGGGGCCAACCGGGGAGCTGTTTTTT.

This clonotype occurred many times. V and J are TRBV6-2 or TRBV6-3 and TRBJ2-1; 8 bases agree with TRBD2. V trimming: 5 bases; J trimming: 3 bases; junction bases outside the gene matches: 6. The germline CDR1 and CDR2 sequences are MNHEY and SVGEGT. CDR3 length equals 15 residues. For the CDR3, the DNA is TGTGCCAGCAGTATTAGCGGGACCTTCTACAATGAGCAGTTCTTC. Its protein product is CASSISGTFYNEQFF.

The sample holds many counts of this clonotype. This sequence joins TRBV7-7 and TRBJ2-1, with D unclear. Germline V lookup: CDR1 SSHAT, CDR2 FNYEAQ (reference sequence). V lost 1 base and J lost 10, with 11 bases in between. This CDR3 has 13 residues. CDR3 amino acids: CASSLEAAREQFF. The CDR3 DNA is TGTGCCAGCAGCTTAGAGGCGGCTAGAGAGCAGTTCTTC. Filled out from reference TRBV7-7 and TRBJ2-1, the complete variable domain reads GAGVSQSPRYKVTKRGQDVTLRCDPISSHATLYWYQQALGQGPEFLTYFNYEAQPDKSGLPSDRFSAERPEGSISTLTIQRTEQRDSAMYRCASSLEAAREQFFGPGTRLTVL.

This clonotype came up a few times. The chain combines TRBV12-3 or TRBV12-4 with TRBJ2-2; D possibly corresponds to TRBD2 (5 bases). The germline V and J ends were trimmed by 5 bases and 6 bases, with 16 bases remaining between them. The CDR3 runs to 15 residues. CDR3 residues: CASSPLRGKPGELFF. The CDR3 DNA reads TGTGCCAGCAGTCCCCTCCGGGGAAAACCCGGGGAGCTGTTTTTT.

V and J are TRBV7-6 and TRBJ2-7, with TRBD2 identical over 7 bases. Germline CDR1 reads SGHVS; CDR2 reads FNYEAQ. This CDR3 region has 15 residues. Losses at the gene ends were 5 bases for V and 6 bases for J; bases not matched to a gene: 13. The CDR3 coding sequence is TGTGCCAGCAGCCTCATGGTCGCCTCGGGAGGCGAGCAGTACTTC. Translation gives CASSLMVASGGEQYF.

The chain couples TRBV6-6 to TRBJ2-3; D not certain. V was pared by 4 bases and J by 2 bases, with 7 bases between. The CDR3 totals 13 residues. Germline values: CDR1 MNHNY, CDR2 SVGAGI (reference sequence). CDR3 sequence reads: CASSSGFTDTQYF. In DNA, the CDR3 is TGTGCCAGCAGTTCGGGTTTCACAGATACGCAGTATTTT.

This clonotype showed up just a few times. This chain uses TRBV7-2 with TRBJ2-7, with TRBD1 as a possible D gene (6 bases). The CDR3 sequence is 15 residues long. The V and J ends lost 2 bases and 7 bases respectively, with 18 bases between them. Germline CDR1 reads SGHTA; CDR2 reads FQGNSA. Here the CDR3 reads CASSLSPATTGEQYF. CDR3 bases: TGTGCCAGCAGCTTAAGCCCAGCAACCACAGGGGAGCAGTACTTC.

The rearrangement uses TRBV7-6 and TRBJ2-7; the match to TRBD2 covers 14 bases. In germline, CDR1 is SGHVS, CDR2 FNYEAQ. The length of the CDR3 is 18 residues. Trimming cost V 1 base and J 2 bases; bases outside gene matches: 7. CDR3 in amino acids: CASSLERGGLAGAYEQYF. Here the CDR3 DNA reads TGTGCCAGCAGCTTAGAACGTGGGGGACTAGCGGGGGCCTACGAGCAGTACTTC. Full variable domain (rest looked up from reference TRBV7-6 and TRBJ2-7): GAGVSQSPRYKVTKRGQDVALRCDPISGHVSLYWYRQALGQGPEFLTYFNYEAQQDKSGLPNDRFSAERPEGSISTLTIQRTEQRDSAMYRCASSLERGGLAGAYEQYFGPGTRLTVT.

This clonotype was observed a few times. The chain joins TRBV7-2 to TRBJ2-2, with a tentative D call TRBD2 (5 bases). The CDR3 length is 15 residues. Trimming removed 5 bases at V and 4 bases at J, with 14 bases between. Germline CDR1 SGHTA, CDR2 FQGNSA. The CDR3 coding sequence is TGTGCCAGCAGCCCGGGCCCTGCGGGCACCGGGGAGCTGTTTTTT. Translation gives CASSPGPAGTGELFF.

The V and J genes are TRBV4-3 and TRBJ2-2; D possibly corresponds to TRBD2 (6 bases). This CDR3 comprises 14 residues. Looked up from germline, CDR1 is LGHNA and CDR2 is YSLEER. The germline V and J ends were trimmed by 1 base and 6 bases, with 9 bases remaining between them. Here the CDR3 reads CASSQGGASGELFF. CDR3 DNA: TGCGCCAGCAGCCAAGGCGGGGCGTCCGGGGAGCTGTTTTTT.

This clonotype was seen at least ten times. The rearrangement uses TRBV10-1 and TRBJ2-5; no reliable D call. The germline gives CDR1 WNHNN, CDR2 SYGVQD (reference sequence). This CDR3 comprises 13 residues. V was pared by 5 bases and J by 2 bases, with 9 bases between. The CDR3: CASSRAQQETQYF. The CDR3 DNA reads TGCGCCAGCAGTCGGGCCCAACAAGAGACCCAGTACTTC.

V usage is TRBV7-2 and J usage is TRBJ2-7; 11 bases align to TRBD2. CDR3 length: 14 residues. The germline V gene encodes CDR1 SGHTA and CDR2 FQGNSA. The ends lost 7 bases at V and 3 bases at J; junction bases unmatched: 5. CDR3 sequence: CASMRTSGYYEQYF. The DNA of the CDR3 is TGTGCCAGCATGCGGACTAGCGGGTACTACGAGCAGTACTTC.

In its sample, this clonotype was seen a few times. The rearrangement uses TRBV7-9 and TRBJ1-6; D may be TRBD1 (6 bases). V was pared by 1 base and J by 7 bases, with 14 bases between. CDR3 length: 16 amino acids. Germline values: CDR1 SEHNR, CDR2 FQNEAQ (reference sequence). CDR3 amino acids: CASSLGGRGSNSPLHF. The CDR3 nucleotides are TGTGCCAGCAGCTTAGGTGGCAGGGGCTCCAATTCACCCCTCCACTTT.

This clonotype was detected many times. This chain links TRBV7-9 with TRBJ1-1; D not certain. This CDR3 comprises 13 residues. Trimming removed 5 bases at V and 5 bases at J, with 12 bases between. Germline assignment: CDR1 SEHNR and CDR2 FQNEAQ (reference sequence). The CDR3 loop is CASSEEGITEAFF. The CDR3 DNA is TGTGCCAGCAGCGAGGAAGGAATTACTGAAGCTTTCTTT.

This clonotype was detected many times. This chain connects TRBV12-3 or TRBV12-4 to TRBJ2-3; D not certain. Trimming left V 3 bases short and J 6 bases short, with 10 bases between. The CDR3 contains 13 residues. The DNA for the CDR3 is TGTGCCAGCAGTTTTTACCGTCGGGATACGCAGTATTTT. Translation gives CASSFYRRDTQYF.

This chain's CDR3 is CASSDGLLGYTF. The DNA for the CDR3 is TGTGCCAGCAGTGACGGCCTGTTGGGCTACACCTTC. The rearrangement joins TRBV6-2 or TRBV6-3 to TRBJ1-2; D ambiguous. Germline assignment: CDR1 MNHEY and CDR2 SVGEGT. Between the trimmed V and J ends, which lost 5 bases and 8 bases, there was a span of 12 bases. The CDR3 extends over 12 amino acids.